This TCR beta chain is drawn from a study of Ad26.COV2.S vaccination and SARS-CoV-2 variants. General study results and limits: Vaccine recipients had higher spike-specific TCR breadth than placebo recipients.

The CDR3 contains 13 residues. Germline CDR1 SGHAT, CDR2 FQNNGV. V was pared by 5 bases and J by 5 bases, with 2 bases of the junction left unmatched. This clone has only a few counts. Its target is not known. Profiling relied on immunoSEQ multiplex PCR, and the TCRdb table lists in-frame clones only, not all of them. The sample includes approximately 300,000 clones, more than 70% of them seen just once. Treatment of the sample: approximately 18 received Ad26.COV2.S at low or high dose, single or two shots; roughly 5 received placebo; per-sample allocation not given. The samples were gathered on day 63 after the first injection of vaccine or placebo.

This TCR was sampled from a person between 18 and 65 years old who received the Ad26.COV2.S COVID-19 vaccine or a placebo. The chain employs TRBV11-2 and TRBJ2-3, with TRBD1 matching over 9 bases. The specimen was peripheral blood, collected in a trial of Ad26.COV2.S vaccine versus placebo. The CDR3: CASSPDRGDTQYF. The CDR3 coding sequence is TGTGCCAGCAGCCCGGACAGGGGAGATACGCAGTATTTT.